Listed below are T cell receptor beta chains from one sample, sequenced in a study of cytomegalovirus exposure and HLA in healthy donors. TCRdb keeps only in-frame clones here, not all; method: immunoSEQ multiplex PCR. The repertoire holds about 200,000 clones, with 70% to 80% as singletons. Specimen: PBMCs. The source is a woman aged 25 to 39 in good health and CMV-seropositive. CDR3s include the opening cysteine and the closing phenylalanine or tryptophan. A D gene is named only where the DNA matches it firmly. Size is stated for part of the rows, as once, few or many counts, or as a class when the clone is expanded.

j_call | clone_size | v_call | d_call | cdr3_nt | cdr3_aa
TRBJ2-5 | - | TRBV2 | - | TGTGCCAGCAGGAGGGAAGAGACCCAGTACTTC | CASRREETQYF
TRBJ1-4 | - | TRBV6-1 | - | TGTGCCAGCAGTGACTTTCAGGGGTGGAGTGAAAAACTGTTTTTT | CASSDFQGWSEKLFF
TRBJ2-5 | - | TRBV10-3 | - | TGTGCCATCAGTGAGTCGGGGAGGACTGCCGGACAAGAGACCCAGTACTTC | CAISESGRTAGQETQYF
TRBJ1-2 | - | TRBV27 | - | TGTGCCAGCAGTTTCGGAGGGGAGGGGATCTATGGCTACACCTTC | CASSFGGEGIYGYTF
TRBJ1-1 | - | TRBV5-5 | - | TGTGCCAGCAGCTTGTTTGGGTCGGGTACTGAAGCTTTCTTT | CASSLFGSGTEAFF
TRBJ1-5 | few | TRBV30 | - | TGTGCCTGGAGTGTAAATGGGGGGGGATGGCAACCCCAGCATTTT | CAWSVNGGGWQPQHF
TRBJ2-1 | few | TRBV7-3 | - | TGTGCCAGCAGCTTAACTCGATCAGGATACAATGAGCAGTTCTTC | CASSLTRSGYNEQFF
TRBJ2-1 | - | TRBV21-1 | - | TGTGCCAGCAGCCATCGGACTAGCGGGAGTTGGGTAAAAGGGGACAATGAGCAGTTCTTC | CASSHRTSGSWVKGDNEQFF
TRBJ2-2 | - | TRBV4-3 | TRBD1 | TGCGCCAGCAGCCAAAGACAGGGTACCGGGGAGCTGTTTTTT | CASSQRQGTGELFF
TRBJ2-2 | - | TRBV27 | - | TGTGCCAGCAGTCCACAGGGGGGGCTTAACACCGGGGAGCTGTTTTTT | CASSPQGGLNTGELFF
TRBJ1-5 | - | TRBV27 | TRBD1 | TGTGCCAGCAGTCTCTACCCCGGGACAGGGGTCGGTCAGCCCCAGCATTTT | CASSLYPGTGVGQPQHF
TRBJ2-7 | - | TRBV11-3 | - | TGTGCCAGCAGCTTAAGGTCGGGGTATGGGTCCTACGAGCAGTACTTC | CASSLRSGYGSYEQYF
TRBJ2-7 | - | TRBV5-1 | - | TGCGCCAGCAGCTTGGAGGGGCTGACTTACGAGCAGTACTTC | CASSLEGLTYEQYF
TRBJ2-6 | once | TRBV7-9 | - | TGTGCCAGCAGCTTTACTGGGGCCAACGTCCTGACTTTC | CASSFTGANVLTF
TRBJ2-3 | - | TRBV5-1 | - | TGCGCCAGCAGCCCGGGACTTCCCGGCACAGATACGCAGTATTTT | CASSPGLPGTDTQYF
TRBJ1-1 | - | TRBV2 | - | TGTGCCAGTACCTCAGGGGTGAACACTGAAGCTTTCTTT | CASTSGVNTEAFF
TRBJ2-7 | - | TRBV11-3 | TRBD1 | TGTGCCACAAACCAGGGGGCAGGGTCCTACGAGCAGTACTTC | CATNQGAGSYEQYF
TRBJ2-1 | - | TRBV13 | - | TGTGCCAGCAGCTTAGGCCGGCGGGGCACTAACGGTGAGCAGTTCTTC | CASSLGRRGTNGEQFF
TRBJ1-5 | - | TRBV7-3 | - | TGTGCCAGCAGCCAATTGGGGGGGAGCAATCAGCCCCAGCATTTT | CASSQLGGSNQPQHF
TRBJ2-1 | - | TRBV30 | - | TGTGCCTGGACTAGGAGGGGTTCCTACAATGAGCAGTTCTTC | CAWTRRGSYNEQFF
TRBJ1-1 | - | TRBV5-1 | - | TGCGCCAGCAACCGAGAGGGGAGGGAGACTGAAGCTTTCTTT | CASNREGRETEAFF
TRBJ1-4 | - | TRBV5-6 | - | TGTGCCAGCAGTCCGTTCCAGGTGGTACAAGAAAAACTGTTTTTT | CASSPFQVVQEKLFF
TRBJ2-7 | - | TRBV28 | - | TGTGCCAGCAGTTTTTTACAGGAGATTAGCAGACTCTACGAGCAGTACTTC | CASSFLQEISRLYEQYF
TRBJ2-7 | - | TRBV11-3 | - | TGTGCCAGCAGCTTAGATCCCGTGCGCGGGAACTACGAGCAGTACTTC | CASSLDPVRGNYEQYF
TRBJ2-5 | - | TRBV6-5 | - | TGTGCCAGCAAGATACGAGATACAGCAGAAGAGACCCAGTACTTC | CASKIRDTAEETQYF
TRBJ1-6 | - | TRBV7-8 | TRBD1 | TGTGCCAGCAGCGCGGGACAGGGGGGAGGTTCACCCCTCCACTTT | CASSAGQGGGSPLHF
TRBJ1-3 | - | TRBV11-2 | - | TGTGCCAGCAGCTTAGCGGGGGCTGGAAACACCATATATTTT | CASSLAGAGNTIYF
TRBJ2-2 | once | TRBV11-3 | TRBD1 | TGTGCCAGCAGCAGGACAGGGGGGAACACCGGGGAGCTGTTTTTT | CASSRTGGNTGELFF
TRBJ2-2 | - | TRBV4-2 | - | TGTGCCAGCAGCCAAGAGGCCCAGAGGGCGACCGGGGAGCTGTTTTTT | CASSQEAQRATGELFF
TRBJ2-1 | - | TRBV7-9 | TRBD1 | TGTGCCAGCAGCCCGGGACAGGTTGACTACAATGAGCAGTTCTTC | CASSPGQVDYNEQFF
TRBJ2-5 | once | TRBV5-4 | - | TGTGCCAGCAGCCAATCTAGCTACCAAGAGACCCAGTACTTC | CASSQSSYQETQYF
TRBJ2-1 | few | TRBV6-1 | - | TGTGCCAGCCAGGGGCCGCCTAACAATGAGCAGTTCTTC | CASQGPPNNEQFF
TRBJ1-6 | - | TRBV2 | - | TGTGCCAGCAGTGAGGAGGGGCGTAATTCACCCCTCCACTTT | CASSEEGRNSPLHF
TRBJ1-4 | few | TRBV25-1 | - | TGTGCCAGCAGTATGCATGGGGGGGGCCAGGAAAAACTGTTTTTT | CASSMHGGGQEKLFF
TRBJ2-7 | - | TRBV2 | - | TGTGCCGTAACCGGCAATTACAGGGATTCCTACGAGCAGTACTTC | CAVTGNYRDSYEQYF
TRBJ2-5 | - | TRBV30 | - | TGTGCCTGGAGTAGGGGTCCCCGAGAGGCCCAGTACTTC | CAWSRGPREAQYF
TRBJ2-1 | - | TRBV2 | - | TGTGCCAGCAGTCCTTACCCCACCTCAGGATCTGTAAGCAATGAGCAGTTCTTC | CASSPYPTSGSVSNEQFF
TRBJ2-5 | - | TRBV7-3 | - | TGTGCCAGCAGCTTGGGCCGCCTTGAGACCCAGTACTTC | CASSLGRLETQYF
TRBJ2-5 | few | TRBV5-6 | - | TGTGCCAGCAGCTTGGATGGGGTCCTAGGGGCCCAGTACTTC | CASSLDGVLGAQYF
TRBJ2-2 | few | TRBV30 | - | TGTGCCTGGAGCCCCCCCTTGCCGGGACCCGGACTAACCACCGGGGAGCTGTTTTTT | CAWSPPLPGPGLTTGELFF
TRBJ2-7 | few | TRBV7-3 | - | TGTGCCAGCAGCCCCCTTAGCGGAGCGCCCCTCTACGAGCAGTACTTC | CASSPLSGAPLYEQYF
TRBJ2-4 | - | TRBV7-2 | TRBD1 | TGTGCCAGCAGCCCTCAGGGGGTCAAAAACATTCAGTACTTC | CASSPQGVKNIQYF
TRBJ1-1 | - | TRBV27 | TRBD1 | TGTGCCAGCAGTTTGAGGACAGGGCACACTGAAGCTTTCTTT | CASSLRTGHTEAFF
TRBJ1-2 | - | TRBV1 | - | TGCACCAGCAGCCAAGAGGTTGTGGACAGGGGGTATTCCTCCTATGGCTACACCTTC | CTSSQEVVDRGYSSYGYTF
TRBJ2-3 | - | TRBV6-5 | TRBD2 | TGTGCCAGCAGTTTTCTAGCGGGAACGCAGTATTTT | CASSFLAGTQYF
TRBJ1-1 | - | TRBV7-9 | - | TGTGCCAGCAGCCCGGACAGTCGTGAAGCTTTCTTT | CASSPDSREAFF
TRBJ2-1 | - | TRBV7-2 | - | TGTGCCAGCAGCTTAGATCCCTACCGAAATGAGCAGTTCTTC | CASSLDPYRNEQFF
TRBJ2-2 | - | TRBV27 | TRBD1 | TGTGCCAGCAGTTCCCGGACAGGGAGTCTCGGGGAGCTGTTTTTT | CASSSRTGSLGELFF
TRBJ2-5 | - | TRBV5-1 | - | TGCGCCAGCAGCTTGGACGGTCCTCAAGAGACCCAGTACTTC | CASSLDGPQETQYF
TRBJ2-5 | - | TRBV28 | TRBD2 | TGTGCCAGCAGTGTTACCCTCGGACTAGCGGGAGGTGGTGAGACCCAGTACTTC | CASSVTLGLAGGGETQYF
TRBJ2-4 | - | TRBV30 | - | TGTGCCTGGAGTGGGGGCAGGGTAGCCAAAAACATTCAGTACTTC | CAWSGGRVAKNIQYF